The present T cell receptor (beta chain) was sequenced within a study of cytomegalovirus exposure and HLA in healthy donors. Profiled with immunoSEQ multiplex PCR; TCRdb holds only in-frame clones, not every one. There are about 330,000 clones in the sample; about nine tenths occur only once, and over 1% lies in the top ten. The CDR3 contains 16 residues. Germline assignment: CDR1 GTSNPN and CDR2 SVGIG (reference sequence). The V end was cut by 2 bases, the J end by 6 bases, with 19 bases between. The receptor's source is a woman aged 25 to 45 in good health and CMV-seropositive. Sequencing was carried out using PBMCs. The rearrangement joins TRBV30 to TRBJ1-4, with D possibly matching TRBD1 (5 bases). In DNA, the CDR3 is TGTGCCTGGAGTCGGCCGAGGGGCGTGGGGTATGAAAAACTGTTTTTT. It encodes CAWSRPRGVGYEKLFF.